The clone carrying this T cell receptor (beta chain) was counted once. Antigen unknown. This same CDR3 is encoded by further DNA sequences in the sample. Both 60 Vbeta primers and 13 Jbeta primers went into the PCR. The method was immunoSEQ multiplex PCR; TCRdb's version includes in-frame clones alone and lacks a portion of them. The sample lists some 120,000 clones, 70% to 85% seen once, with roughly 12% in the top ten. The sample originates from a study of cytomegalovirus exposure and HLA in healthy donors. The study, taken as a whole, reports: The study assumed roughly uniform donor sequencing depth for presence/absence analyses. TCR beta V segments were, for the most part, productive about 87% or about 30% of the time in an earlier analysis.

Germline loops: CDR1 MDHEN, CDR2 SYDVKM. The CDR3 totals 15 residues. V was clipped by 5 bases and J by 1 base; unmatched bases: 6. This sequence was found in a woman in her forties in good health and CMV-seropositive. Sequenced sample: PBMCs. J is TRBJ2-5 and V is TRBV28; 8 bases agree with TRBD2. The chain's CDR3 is CASSLAGGGQETQYF. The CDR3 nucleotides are TGTGCCAGCAGTCTGGCGGGAGGAGGCCAAGAGACCCAGTACTTC.